This entry lists 20 T cell receptor beta chains sequenced from one sample in a study of cytomegalovirus exposure and HLA in healthy donors. 13 Jbeta primers and 60 Vbeta primers were used for the PCR. Here immunoSEQ multiplex PCR was the method, and the copy in TCRdb shows in-frame clones only, minus some. The sample has approximately 190,000 clones, approximately 82% seen once. Sequencing input: PBMCs. The receptors come from a woman in her late teens or twenties in good health and CMV-seropositive.

This rearrangement joins TRBV2 to TRBJ2-7; TRBD1 is a possible D gene (6 bases). CDR3 length: 16 amino acids. Trimming stripped 3 bases from V and 4 bases from J, with 19 bases between. CDR1 SNHLY and CDR2 FYNNEI come from the germline V gene. CDR3 nucleotides: TGTGCCAGCAGTGAGGCGGGCAGGGGAGTTCCATACGAGCAGTACGTC. Protein product: CASSEAGRGVPYEQYV.

V usage is TRBV27 and J usage is TRBJ2-2, with 8 bases lining up with TRBD2. The ends lost 5 bases at V and 13 bases at J; junction bases unmatched: 12. Germline V lookup: CDR1 MNHEY, CDR2 SMNVEV (reference sequence). The CDR3 sequence is 14 residues long. CDR3 in DNA: TGTGCCAGCAGTCCCCCCTCGGGGGGGTGGGGGCTGTTTTTT. Its translation: CASSPPSGGWGLFF.

This clone showed up just once. The chain combines TRBV19 with TRBJ1-5; D may be TRBD1 (5 bases). Per germline, CDR1 LNHDA and CDR2 SQIVND (reference sequence). Trimming left V 5 bases short and J 6 bases short, with 11 bases between. The CDR3 has 13 residues. The CDR3 DNA is TGTGCCAGTAGTCCCAGTAGGGGTCAGCCCCAGCATTTT. It encodes CASSPSRGQPQHF.

The chain links TRBV19 to TRBJ1-4; a possible D gene is TRBD1 (6 bases). Trimming removed 6 bases at V and 8 bases at J, with 19 bases between. The CDR3 is 15 residues long. Germline V gene lookup returns CDR1 LNHDA and CDR2 SQIVND (reference sequence). CDR3 sequence (DNA): TGTGCCAGTAGGCGACTCAGGGGAAGTGGGGAAAAACTGTTTTTT. This translates into CASRRLRGSGEKLFF.

V and J are TRBV6-1 and TRBJ1-2, with D possibly TRBD1 on 5 matching bases. V lost 2 bases to trimming and J lost 6 bases, with 7 bases between them. The CDR3 spans 12 residues. Germline V gene lookup returns CDR1 MNHNS and CDR2 SASEGT. The CDR3 DNA sequence: TGTGCCAGCAGTGAATTGGGGCATGGCTACACCTTC. As protein: CASSELGHGYTF.

This rearrangement joins TRBV6-5 to TRBJ2-7; 9 bases fit TRBD1. The junction had 6 bases not matched to a gene; V was cut back by 6 bases and J by 6 bases. The V gene's germline CDR1 is MNHEY and CDR2 SVGAGI. The CDR3 covers 13 residues. The CDR3 nucleotides read TGTGCCAGCAGGCCACAGGGGGCGGGCGAGCAGTACTTC. Protein product: CASRPQGAGEQYF.

This chain connects TRBV15 to TRBJ2-5; possibly TRBD2 for D (5 bases). The DNA end lines up better with TRBJ2-7; the J call may be wrong. Germline V gene data show CDR1 as LNHNV and CDR2 as YYDKDF (reference sequence). The CDR3 loop spans 14 amino acids. The CDR3 DNA reads TGTGCCACCAGCAGAGATTGGGAGAACTACGAGCAGTACTTC. Protein product: CATSRDWENYEQYF.

The chain combines TRBV7-2 with TRBJ2-4; 7 bases are shared with TRBD1. The trim removed 5 bases at V and 2 bases at J, leaving 12 bases unmatched. Germline CDR1 SGHTA, CDR2 FQGNSA. The CDR3 has 17 amino acids. The CDR3 bases are TGTGCCAGCAGCCCGCGACCCCTGACAGGGTCCAAAAACATTCAGTACTTC. Translation: CASSPRPLTGSKNIQYF.

This rearrangement joins TRBV7-9 to TRBJ2-3; 8 nucleotides agree with TRBD2. Germline CDR1 and CDR2: SEHNR and FQNEAQ (reference sequence). CDR3 length: 17 residues. The junction had 11 bases not matched to a gene; V was cut back by 3 bases and J by 3 bases. The CDR3 sequence is CASSFSPGGQPTDTQYF. The CDR3 region has the DNA TGTGCCAGCAGCTTTAGTCCGGGGGGGCAGCCGACAGATACGCAGTATTTT.

The V and J genes are TRBV9 and TRBJ2-5, with 8 nucleotides matching TRBD2. V shed 4 bases, J shed 3 bases, and the junction held 17 bases outside the gene matches. Germline loops: CDR1 SGDLS, CDR2 YYNGEE. The CDR3 totals 18 residues. Here the CDR3 reads CASSPRTSHNPFKETQYF. The CDR3 bases are TGTGCCAGCAGCCCCAGGACTAGCCATAATCCTTTCAAAGAGACCCAGTACTTC.

V gene TRBV5-6 combines with J gene TRBJ1-1; 8 nucleotides align to TRBD1. Germline loops: CDR1 SGHDT, CDR2 YYEEEE. The CDR3 totals 14 residues. J lost 10 bases, V lost 2 bases, and 10 bases had no gene match. CDR3 amino acids: CASSFDLGQGVAFF. CDR3 DNA: TGTGCCAGCAGCTTCGACTTAGGACAGGGTGTAGCTTTCTTT.

To note about this clone: The same CDR3 arises from other DNA sequences in this sample as well. V usage is TRBV27 and J usage is TRBJ2-7, with 7 bases that match TRBD1. The junction had 4 bases not matched to a gene; V was cut back by 5 bases and J by 3 bases. Germline V lookup: CDR1 MNHEY, CDR2 SMNVEV (reference sequence). This CDR3 has 13 amino acids. The CDR3: CASSLGQDYEQYF. CDR3 DNA sequence: TGTGCCAGCAGTCTCGGACAGGACTACGAGCAGTACTTC.

The J gene is TRBJ2-2, the V gene TRBV11-1; perhaps TRBD1 as D (5 bases). V was pared by 5 bases and J by 4 bases, with 14 bases between. CDR3 length equals 15 residues. In germline, CDR1 is SGHAT, CDR2 FQDESV (reference sequence). Here the CDR3 reads CASSPRQGSTGELFF. The CDR3 DNA follows: TGTGCCAGCAGCCCCCGGCAGGGCAGCACCGGGGAGCTGTTTTTT.

The rearrangement uses TRBV25-1 and TRBJ1-1; TRBD1 might be the D (5 bases). V was shortened by 4 bases and J by 4 bases, with 16 bases between the two germline ends. CDR1 MGHDK and CDR2 SYGVNS come from the germline V gene. This CDR3 is 15 amino acids long. CDR3 coding DNA: TGTGCCAGCAGTGCTTATCAGGGTAGTAGCACTGAAGCTTTCTTT. Residues: CASSAYQGSSTEAFF.

The CDR3 region has the DNA TGTGCCAGCTCCCGATCAGGGGGTTCTGGGGCCAACGTCCTGACTTTC. This gives the protein CASSRSGGSGANVLTF. V and J are TRBV18 and TRBJ2-6, with 7 bases lining up with TRBD1. From germline, CDR1 is KGHSH and CDR2 LQKENI. The CDR3 is 16 amino acids. The trim removed 6 bases at V and 1 base at J, leaving 6 bases unmatched.

The V gene is TRBV7-6, the J gene TRBJ2-7, with D possibly TRBD1 on 6 matching bases. Germline lookup yields CDR1 SGHVS and CDR2 FNYEAQ. Trimming took 5 bases from V and 3 from J, leaving 20 bases between them. The CDR3 length is 16 residues. The CDR3 nucleotides read TGTGCCAGCAGCGTAGAGGCCGGGACACCTTTCTACGAGCAGTACTTC. Amino acids: CASSVEAGTPFYEQYF.

J is TRBJ2-1 and V is TRBV6-1; 9 bases agree with TRBD1. V lost 4 bases to trimming and J lost 7 bases; unmatched junction nucleotides: 5. This CDR3 is built from 14 residues. Per germline, CDR1 MNHNS and CDR2 SASEGT. CDR3 sequence (DNA): TGTGCCAGCAGTGTGGACAGGGGACCTAATGAGCAGTTCTTC. This codes for CASSVDRGPNEQFF.

This chain links TRBV7-3 with TRBJ2-3, with TRBD1 matching over 9 bases. This CDR3 has 16 residues. Germline V CDR1 and CDR2: SGHTA, FQGTGA. The V and J ends lost 1 base and 3 bases, in that order; junction bases with no gene match: 5. The CDR3 sequence is CASSLKGTGLTDTQYF. The CDR3 nucleotides are TGTGCCAGCAGCTTAAAGGGGACAGGGCTGACAGATACGCAGTATTTT.

This rearrangement joins TRBV5-4 to TRBJ1-1; unclear D gene. Per the germline V gene, CDR1 is SGHNT and CDR2 is YYREEE (reference sequence). Trimming pared 3 bases from V and 9 bases from J, leaving 18 bases between. CDR3 length equals 14 residues. CDR3 sequence (DNA): TGTGCCAGCAGCTCCTCAAACGAGGTCCTCAAAGCTTTCTTT. This translates into CASSSSNEVLKAFF.

The chain employs TRBV30 and TRBJ2-7; 8 bases are shared with TRBD1. V shed 4 bases, J shed 3 bases, and the junction held 8 bases outside the gene matches. The CDR3 covers 14 residues. Germline V gene lookup returns CDR1 GTSNPN and CDR2 SVGIG (reference sequence). Here the CDR3 DNA reads TGTGCCTGGAACCCGACAGGGGCTATCTACGAGCAGTACTTC. Translation: CAWNPTGAIYEQYF.